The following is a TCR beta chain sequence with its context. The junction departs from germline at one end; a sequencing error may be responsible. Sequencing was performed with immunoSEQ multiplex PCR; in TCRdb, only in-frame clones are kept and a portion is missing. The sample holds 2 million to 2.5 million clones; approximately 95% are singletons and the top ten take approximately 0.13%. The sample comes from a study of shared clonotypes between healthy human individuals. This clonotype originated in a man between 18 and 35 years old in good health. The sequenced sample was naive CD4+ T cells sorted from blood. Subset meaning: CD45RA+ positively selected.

The CDR3 protein is CASRPGTGTQYF. The CDR3, as DNA: TGTGCCAGCAGACCCGGGACAGGTACGCAGTATTTT. This chain joins TRBV2 and TRBJ2-3; 8 bases map to TRBD1. CDR1 is SNHLY, CDR2 FYNNEI, per germline. The CDR3 consists of 12 residues.